Listed below are T cell receptor beta chains from one sample, sequenced in a study of shared clonotypes between healthy human individuals. The data were produced by immunoSEQ multiplex PCR, yet TCRdb's version contains in-frame clones alone and is incomplete. Of 550,000 to 750,000 clones in the sample, 95% to 96% were seen once. What was sequenced was naive CD8+ T cells sorted from blood. The receptors shown here come from a woman in her thirties in good health. CDR3s include the opening cysteine and the closing phenylalanine or tryptophan. D genes are given only for firm matches. Only part of the rows carry a size: once, few, many, or a class if the clone is expanded.

size	J	D	V	DNA	CDR3
.	TRBJ2-3	.	TRBV2	TGTGCCAGCAGTGAAATAACTAGCTTCCCAGATACGCAGTATTTT	CASSEITSFPDTQYF
.	TRBJ1-5	TRBD1	TRBV28	TGTGCCAGCAGTTTATTAGGACAGGGGATATTCAATCAGCCCCAGCATTTT	CASSLLGQGIFNQPQHF
.	TRBJ1-1	.	TRBV5-4	TGTGCCAGCAGCCTTAGAGGAGAAGCTTTCTTT	CASSLRGEAFF
once	TRBJ2-2	.	TRBV6-5	TGTGCCAGCCGCTTCGGGGAGAGGTCTCGCGGGGAGCTGTTTTTT	CASRFGERSRGELFF
.	TRBJ2-2	.	TRBV4-1	TGCGCCAGCAGCCCTGAAAGTGGCTGGAACACCGGGGAGCTGTTTTTT	CASSPESGWNTGELFF
.	TRBJ2-7	.	TRBV5-4	TGTGCCAGCAGCGACGGAGGGGGAGTCGAGCAGTACTTC	CASSDGGGVEQYF
.	TRBJ1-1	.	TRBV27	TGTGCCACAATAGCCGGGGGGCGTGAAGCTTTCTTT	CATIAGGREAFF
.	TRBJ2-2	.	TRBV5-1	TGCGCCAGCAGCCTAAACGATCCGTACACCGGGGAGCTGTTTTTT	CASSLNDPYTGELFF
.	TRBJ1-1	TRBD1	TRBV28	TGTGCCAGCATTCAAGCCGGGACAGGGAGGACTGAAGCTTTCTTT	CASIQAGTGRTEAFF
.	TRBJ1-1	.	TRBV19	TGTGCCTCATTGAGCGAGATGAACACTGAAGCTTTCTTT	CASLSEMNTEAFF
.	TRBJ2-2	TRBD2	TRBV7-9	TGTGCCAGCAGAATAGCGGGACGCACCGGGGAGCTGTTTTTT	CASRIAGRTGELFF
once	TRBJ1-1	TRBD1	TRBV28	TGTGCCAGCAGTTTACTGGCGACAGGGAGGACTGAAGCTTTCTTT	CASSLLATGRTEAFF
.	TRBJ2-1	TRBD2	TRBV7-9	TGTGCCAGCAGCCTAACAACTAGCGATGAGCAGTTCTTC	CASSLTTSDEQFF
.	TRBJ2-7	TRBD1	TRBV2	TGTGCCAGCAGCGATCCGACAGGGGCCGGCTACGAGCAGTACTTC	CASSDPTGAGYEQYF
few	TRBJ1-1	.	TRBV19	TGTGCCAGTAGTATCGGGGTGACCACTGAAGCTTTCTTT	CASSIGVTTEAFF
.	TRBJ2-7	.	TRBV6-5	TGTGCCAGCAGCTGGACGGCTAGGGGAGAGCAGTACTTC	CASSWTARGEQYF
.	TRBJ2-5	.	TRBV27	TGTGCCAGCAGTTTGGGGTTTGCTAATCGAGAGACCCAGTACTTC	CASSLGFANRETQYF
.	TRBJ1-1	TRBD1	TRBV27	TGTGCCACCCAATTTGATCAGGGGGGAAGGACTGAAGCTTTCTTT	CATQFDQGGRTEAFF
.	TRBJ2-5	.	TRBV6-6	TGTGCCAGCAGTTACAACGGCGAGACCCAGTACTTC	CASSYNGETQYF
once	TRBJ1-4	.	TRBV6-5	TGTGCCAGCAGTTACTCAGACGGATCTAATGAAAAACTGTTTTTT	CASSYSDGSNEKLFF
.	TRBJ1-2	.	TRBV19	TGTGCCAGTAGTATCAGACAGACCAACTATGGCTACACCTTC	CASSIRQTNYGYTF
.	TRBJ2-7	.	TRBV11-1	TGTGCCAGCACCCCCAGGAGCGGGCGGCCCTACGAGCAGTACTTC	CASTPRSGRPYEQYF
.	TRBJ2-5	TRBD2	TRBV19	TGTGCCAGTCATCGTGGAGGGGAGGGAGAGACCCAGTACTTC	CASHRGGEGETQYF
.	TRBJ1-5	.	TRBV6-6	TGTGCCAGCAGTCCCGTTGCTCAGCCCCAGCATTTT	CASSPVAQPQHF
.	TRBJ1-1	.	TRBV19	TGTGCCAGTACCCTCACCGTGGGGACTGAAGCTTTCTTT	CASTLTVGTEAFF
.	TRBJ2-1	.	TRBV7-9	TGTGCCAGCAGCCGATTCTTGAGCTCCTACAATGAGCAGTTCTTC	CASSRFLSSYNEQFF